This TCR beta chain comes out of a study of PD-1 blockade in classical Hodgkin lymphoma. Sequencing used immunoSEQ multiplex PCR; TCRdb keeps in-frame clones, though not all of them. The repertoire consists of fewer than 35,000 clones, with around four fifths occurring once and the leading ten covering around 0.79%. Time point here: cycle 4 day 1 (C4D1), after less than seven weeks of nivolumab. Every patient was affected by relapse after autologous stem cell transplantation, while exposure to brentuximab vedotin was not uniform. Magnetic negative selection was used to purify CD4+ T cells from PBMCs that had been thawed. Points on this clone: Its cognate antigen is unknown.

The CDR3 has 18 residues. Germline CDR1 is SEHNR and CDR2 is FQNEAQ (reference sequence). Between the trimmed V and J ends, which lost 5 bases and 0 bases, there was a span of 22 bases. Overall study findings and caveats: Significant TCR diversity gains by C4D1 occurred in CD4+ but not CD8+ cells.

The sequencing used CD4+ T cells from blood, collected before the fourth cycle of nivolumab. The receptor was isolated from a human donor with classical Hodgkin lymphoma. This chain uses TRBV7-9 with TRBJ1-2; D may be TRBD1 (5 bases). The CDR3, as DNA: TGTGCCAGCAGCCCACCGGGAGTCTATGGGGCCTCTAACTATGGCTACACCTTC. Translating it yields CASSPPGVYGASNYGYTF.